Detailed here is one T cell receptor beta chain. This clonotype turned up a few times. Its antigen target is currently unknown. No base quality information exists; no much larger clone differs at one position. V has 2 bases trimmed and J has 4 bases trimmed; junction bases matching no gene number 5. The germline V gene (reference sequence) provides CDR1 LNHNV and CDR2 YYDKDF. The CDR3 covers 15 residues, taking in both the cysteine and the phenylalanine. The retained sequence is limited to the CDR3, 45 bases, with the frame set at the first base. The sample originates from a study of blood T cells in healthy people across ages (dated by TCRdb to the mid-2010s). General notes on the study: In model experiments, template switching captured about one uniquely barcoded TCR beta cDNA molecule for every two T cells. Age-related changes in TCR beta repertoire diversity were measured in the study by deep sequencing normalized with unique cDNA molecular identifiers. Four age groups were formed from the donors: young (average approximately 17 years), middle-aged (approximately 40), aged (62) and long-lived (approximately 80). For two donors (one aged 18 to 29 and one aged 80 or older), the study analyzed two additional independent replicas of 1 million unique cDNA reads from the same blood draw. The full study reports these points: Conclusive comparison of naive and antigen-experienced compartments was prevented by the profiling of bulk unsorted PBMCs. As age increased, observed TCR beta diversity per million T cells dropped in a roughly linear way, and a significant reduction was already evident by age roughly 40. The CMV infection status of donors was not known, potentially confounding age-related changes in expanded clonotypes. Estimates of total diversity based on one million sequenced T cells were regarded as lower bounds and as underestimates. Compared with the aged group, the long-lived group had more naive CD4+ T cells, fewer expanded clones and increased TCR diversity, suggesting age selection. The percentage of naive T cells measured by flow cytometry correlated strongly with observed TCR beta diversity.

Donors were 35 to 40 systemically healthy Caucasian individuals from Russia aged roughly 6 to 100 years. Each donor gave 9.5 to 10 milliliters of peripheral blood, drawn into EDTA-treated Vacutainer tubes. Ficoll-Paque density-gradient centrifugation was used to isolate PBMCs, with at least 6 million per sample. Trizol reagent was used to extract total RNA from PBMCs, with at least 6 micrograms per sample. For every donor, flow cytometry on a PBMC aliquot measured the percentage of naive CD45RAhigh/CD27high T cells. To prepare the library, 5' RACE was applied. The instrument was an Illumina HiSeq 2500. The second PCR ran for roughly 7 to 11 cycles and used a J-beta primer mix along with a sample-barcoded 5' primer. Each TCR beta cDNA molecule received a unique molecular identifier from a template-switch 5' adaptor carrying 12 random nucleotides. Each sample yielded at least 3 million CDR3-containing paired-end reads. The Mint cDNA synthesis kit, primed by a TRBC-specific oligonucleotide, was used to synthesize first-strand cDNA from all RNA. Following uracil-DNA glycosylase treatment, all cDNA underwent a first 18-cycle PCR with the universal primers M1SS and BC2_uni_R. The published analysis was carried out like this. Normalization of each sample was performed by random selection of 1 million high-quality reads, each carrying a distinct molecular identifier. Instead of being binned into consensus sequences, reads with shared molecular identifiers were discarded. MiTCR, run with a Q25 quality threshold and the strictest error-elimination algorithm, handled CDR3 identification, clonotype clustering and error correction. A nonparametric unseen species model with Euler transformation was used to estimate a lower bound on total TCR beta diversity. TCRdb reran the public reads through fastp at Q25 and MiXCR, keeping productive beta chains. Rows with one shared CDR3 protein collapse into an entry with the most common genes and DNA. TCRdb, not the original authors, processed these V and J calls. This sample comprises around 1,000,000 distinct CDR3 sequences, roughly a quarter of them detected only once. 0.75% of the sample rests with the top ten.

Separately, the same data were catalogued under a study of T cells of mothers and their children. The second study's paper adds: Nine systemically healthy Caucasian individuals, comprising three mothers and their six children, were included as donors. cDNA synthesis consumed the entire amount of extracted RNA, loaded at about 1.5 ug RNA in each 15 ul reaction. In the second PCR, the M1S primer added sample barcodes and 2-4 random nucleotides. Over 8.5 million TCR beta CDR3 reads were obtained for each mother, and 2.5 million to 3.5 million reads were obtained for each child. In both related and unrelated pairs, thymic selection shapes the output of TCR recombination in a similar way, with inherited differences having only a minor effect. Normalized repertoire overlap was always found to be slightly, but never significantly, higher in related mother-child pairs than in unrelated mother-child pairs. With a sensitivity of about 100 clones per million clonotypes, no persistent microchimeric T cell clones were detected. In the study, deep NGS was used to compare the TCR beta repertoires of mothers and children, and features distinguishing related mother-child pairs from unrelated individuals were sought. Mothers averaged 40 +/- 4 years of age and children averaged about 10 +/- 4 years. After adapter ligation was performed with NEBNext reagents, the libraries were sequenced on an Illumina HiSeq 2000 with 100+100 nt paired-end reads. Mother and child libraries were prepared a month apart and sequenced in separate runs to prevent cross-contamination. For each donor, between about 450,000 and 2,300,000 distinct TCR beta clonotypes were identified. Naive TCR beta clonotypes were estimated from low-frequency clonotypes matched to each donor's FACS-determined naive share, without sorting.

The TCR sequence derives from a girl aged 2-10 years in good health. The chain links TRBV15 with TRBJ2-5, with 9 middle bases fitting TRBD1. The source material was blood. The CDR3: CATSRSGTGRETQYF. The sequenced DNA: TGTGCCACCAGCAGATCCGGGACAGGGAGAGAGACCCAGTACTTC.